This TCR beta chain comes out of a study of cytomegalovirus exposure and HLA in healthy donors (dated 2017 in TCRdb). For context, the study as a whole: An earlier analysis of under 600 of the donors reported about 290 Gb of sequence data and more than 90 million unique TCR beta sequences from about 200 million T cells. An early release that covered fewer than 750 HLA-typed donors contained approximately 290 gigabases of sequencing data and 75 million to 100 million unique TCR sequences. Of the roughly 400 genotyped donors, 65% to 90% fell in the genetic ancestry cluster associated with self-reported Caucasian donors. The study aimed to test whether cataloging public T cell receptors could reveal signatures of past pathogen exposure. The T cell repertoires of 666 subjects were profiled by immunosequencing and related to cytomegalovirus serostatus. Besides the first cohort of 666 subjects, a separate validation cohort made up of some 110 different subjects was used. High-throughput TCR immunosequencing, statistical association of individual TCRs with disease status, and machine learning were combined to predict cytomegalovirus infection status. To study patterns of TCR occurrence, a later analysis re-analyzed previously published TCR beta repertoires from 500 to 850 donors and added high-resolution HLA genotyping. In the later analysis, no new phenotypic data were used to find candidate immune exposures; instead, reliance was placed on TCR beta sequences and their occurrence across donors. An earlier analysis of around 640 of the donors used high-throughput TCR beta sequencing to judge whether each TCR beta V gene segment behaved as functional or pseudogenic. Alongside the repertoire data, information on donor age, sex, ethnicity and CMV serostatus was compiled. Genome-wide SNP genotypes for about three fifths of the 666 donors were used in a later genetic analysis, which treated that subset as a discovery cohort. All discovery cohort repertoires had been generated on a single sequencing platform. Both class I and class II loci were covered by HLA typing, at four-digit resolution. Typing coverage differed by locus: A, B, C, DRB1 and DQB1 were typed in roughly 620-630 donors, DQA1 in 522, DPA1 in some 570, and DPB1 in around 440. Because of strong linkage in the cohort, roughly five DR-DQ haplotypes were treated as single units for association and clustering. Across some 400 genotyped donors of the cohort, an average of about 200,000 unique TCR beta nucleotide sequences per donor were sequenced, and approximately 17% of those sequences were non-productive.

Library preparation employed the immunoSEQ multiplex PCR assay. The multiplex PCR relied on a mix of 60 forward primers for TCR Vbeta segments and 13 reverse primers for TCR Jbeta segments. The CDR3 region of rearranged TCR beta genes was amplified from genomic DNA with a multiplex PCR assay. Amplified TCR beta libraries were sequenced as 87-base-pair reads on the Illumina HiSeq System. The authors' pipeline ran thus. In a later analysis, roughly 80 million unique TCR beta chains were counted across the 650 to 700 repertoires, and roughly 10 million of these chains were shared by at least two donors. Raw reads were error-corrected and collapsed into unique sequences by a nearest-neighbor algorithm in which closely related sequences were merged to remove PCR and sequencing errors. Alignment of CDR3 sequences to IMGT reference sequences was used to assign V, D and J gene segments. For a sequence to be retained, a match of at least six nucleotides was required to both a V gene segment and a J gene segment. Rearrangements were called productive when the CDR3 lacked stop codons and stayed in frame with V and J; all others were non-productive. CDR3 was defined according to IMGT convention as the region running from the second conserved V-encoded cysteine to the conserved J-encoded phenylalanine. The earlier analysis of about 610 of the donors excluded sequences that lacked an unambiguous match to a single V gene segment. In an earlier analysis of a few hundred of the donors, V segments were called functional above 56.7% productive rearrangements and were called segregating when the between-donor standard deviation exceeded 5%. A statistical classification framework was built to diagnose cytomegalovirus status from the catalog of TCR beta chain sequences. In a later analysis, V and J genes were assigned by comparing TCR nucleotide sequences against IMGT/GENE-DB human TR gene sequences. In a later analysis, CDR3 sequences and most-parsimonious VDJ recombination scenarios were assigned using the TCRdist pipeline. In a later analysis, each TCR beta chain was defined by its CDR3 amino acid sequence together with its V-gene family, and reads lacking a unique V-gene family were excluded. A later analysis removed roughly 590 highly shared, low-generation-probability nucleotide sequences to deal with suspected cross-contamination and a sequencing artifact. A later analysis calculated a clonal expansion index for each public chain from normalized within-repertoire ranks of inferred template counts. In a later analysis, generation probabilities were computed using a VDJ recombination model fitted to out-of-frame rearrangements, and the results were checked against IGoR. A later analysis scored TCR-TCR, TCR-HLA and TCR-CMV co-occurrence with hypergeometric tests, applying a repertoire-size bias correction to TCR pairs. A later analysis estimated false discovery rates by permuting HLA or CMV assignments 20 times. A later analysis grouped co-occurring TCRs with DBSCAN, adding TCRdist sequence similarity when clustering within HLA-allele-positive subsets. Repertoires with fewer than 30,000 or more than 120,000 public chains were left out of co-occurrence clustering, as were a handful of repertoires with anomalous nucleotide sharing. In its TCRdb copy, this immuneACCESS table keeps in-frame sequences only and misses some clones. Where compared with another copy, unresolved V genes explain less than half of these, and the others have no known cause. D and trimming come from the DNA, and the V and J calls and clone size come from that table. For this sample the table gives some 45,000 clones, of which around half were detected only once. The top ten clonotypes cover around 10% of the sample.

A note on this clone: The antigen it binds to is not known. It has no much larger one-base neighbor in the sample; base qualities were not kept.

The cohort was made up of under 800 healthy bone marrow donors. All cohort members were sampled while nominally healthy, although unrecorded immune exposures were likely present. CMV serostatus was positive for 250 to 300 and negative for about half of the roughly 700 cohort members, and was not recorded for this donor. Every donor gave a peripheral blood sample, and the peripheral blood mononuclear cells from that sample were used for TCR beta sequencing. The Qiagen DNeasy Blood Extraction Kit was used to extract genomic DNA from the blood cell samples. Paper-wide results and their limitations: It was suggested by the authors that the approach could potentially be generalized to other disease states and immunological phenotypes. In a later genetic analysis, a missense DCLRE1C variant was associated with V-gene and J-gene trimming of TCR beta chains, and the association was replicated in an independent cohort. When HLA alleles, especially DR and DQ, strongly co-occurred, TCR associations were difficult to assign to individual alleles. The cohort was sequenced for TCR beta chains only, and without alpha or paired-chain data the features that could be detected were limited. Because the 87-base-pair reads could not distinguish some IMGT-functional V segments, including TRBV6-2 and TRBV6-3, those segments were excluded. In a later analysis, HLA-associated TCR beta chains showed more clonal expansion and lower generation probabilities than non-associated chains that were equally common. Because some donors lacked HLA typing at each locus, the association tests relied only on the typed subset. In the study, around 160 TCR beta chains were listed as associated with cytomegalovirus. A cluster of highly shared sequence variants was judged likely to represent a technical artifact of the sequencing pipeline. Cytomegalovirus status was reported to be diagnosed by the classifier with high specificity and sensitivity in both the original and validation cohorts. The presence/absence analyses assumed that sequencing depth was roughly uniform across donors, and that assumption may not be true. In a later genetic analysis, fewer N-insertions in productive TCRs were reported among donors in an Asian-associated ancestry cluster than the approximately 710-donor mean. In vitro tests confirmed that a few of the cytomegalovirus-associated TCR beta chains recognize cytomegalovirus antigens. Correlated functional status among segregating V segments might reflect linkage disequilibrium, but an unknown experimental factor could not be ruled out. Because counts were too low, some 16 rarely observed V segments, including chromosome 9 orphons, were excluded from the earlier analysis of 587 of the donors. A further reported finding was that TCR beta sequences accurately predicted the HLA-A and HLA-B alleles for most subjects in the first cohort. While some public TCRs were present in many individuals, most TCR sequences turned up only very rarely across donors. For the cohort, immune exposure information was limited to CMV serostatus. A later analysis associated approximately 17,000 TCR beta sequences with specific HLA alleles at a false discovery rate of 0.05. In a later analysis, TCR association rates were found to vary across HLA loci, with the most associated TCRs seen for DRB1 alleles and the fewest for HLA-C alleles. Most CMV-associated TCR beta chains appeared to be HLA-restricted in a later analysis, and the HLA associations seemed to be driven largely by CMV exposure. Broadly in line with IMGT annotations, most TCR beta V segments showed up in productive rearrangements about 87% or about 30% of the time in an earlier analysis of some 590 of the donors. In a later analysis, several top co-occurrence clusters were reported to appear linked to parvovirus B19, influenza, CMV and Epstein-Barr virus.

Reading the germline V gene gives CDR1 MNHNS and CDR2 SASEGT. Cut back by 6 bases and 0 bases, the V and J ends lie 6 bases apart. From the cysteine up to the phenylalanine, the CDR3 has a length of 14 residues. Left in the record is the CDR3 DNA by itself, 42 bases read in frame from the first base. Sequencing was carried out using PBMCs. The receptor's source is a human donor in good health. The sequence links TRBV6-1 to TRBJ2-6, with TRBD2 as a weak D call on 5 bases. The CDR3 reads CASSGVSGANVLTF. DNA sequence: TGTGCCAGCAGCGGGGTCTCTGGGGCCAACGTCCTGACTTTC.